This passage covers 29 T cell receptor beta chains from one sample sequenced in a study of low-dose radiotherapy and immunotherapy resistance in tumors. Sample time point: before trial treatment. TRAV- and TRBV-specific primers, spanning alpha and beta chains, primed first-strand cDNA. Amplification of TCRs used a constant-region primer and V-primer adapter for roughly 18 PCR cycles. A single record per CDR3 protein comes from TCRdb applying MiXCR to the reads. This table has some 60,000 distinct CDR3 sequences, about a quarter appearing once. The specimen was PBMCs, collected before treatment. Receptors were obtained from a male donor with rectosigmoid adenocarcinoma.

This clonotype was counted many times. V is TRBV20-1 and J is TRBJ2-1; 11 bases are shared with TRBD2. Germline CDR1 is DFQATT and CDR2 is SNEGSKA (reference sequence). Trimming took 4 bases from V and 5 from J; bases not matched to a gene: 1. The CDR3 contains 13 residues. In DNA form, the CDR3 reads TGCAGTGCTATAGCGGGGGGGAACAATGAGCAGTTCTTC. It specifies CSAIAGGNNEQFF.

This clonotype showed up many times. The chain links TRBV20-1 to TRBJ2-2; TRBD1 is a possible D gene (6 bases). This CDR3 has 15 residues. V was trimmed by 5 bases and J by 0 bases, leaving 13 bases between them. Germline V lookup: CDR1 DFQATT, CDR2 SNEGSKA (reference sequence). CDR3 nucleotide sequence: TGCAGTGCTCGACAGGCAGGAACGAACACCGGGGAGCTGTTTTTT. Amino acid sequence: CSARQAGTNTGELFF.

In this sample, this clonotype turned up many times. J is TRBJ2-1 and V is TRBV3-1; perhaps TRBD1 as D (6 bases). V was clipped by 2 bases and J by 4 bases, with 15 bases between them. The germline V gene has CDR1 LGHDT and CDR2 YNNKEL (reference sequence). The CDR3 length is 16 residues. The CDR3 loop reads CASSQKGAGAYNEQFF. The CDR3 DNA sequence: TGTGCCAGCAGCCAAAAAGGGGCAGGGGCTTACAATGAGCAGTTCTTC.

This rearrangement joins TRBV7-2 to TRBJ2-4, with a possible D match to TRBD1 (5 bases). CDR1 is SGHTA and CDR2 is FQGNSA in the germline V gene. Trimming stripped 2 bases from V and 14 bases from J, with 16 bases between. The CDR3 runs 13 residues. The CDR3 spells CASSLSGAGPKYF. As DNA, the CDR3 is TGTGCCAGCAGCTTATCTGGGGCCGGTCCGAAGTACTTC.

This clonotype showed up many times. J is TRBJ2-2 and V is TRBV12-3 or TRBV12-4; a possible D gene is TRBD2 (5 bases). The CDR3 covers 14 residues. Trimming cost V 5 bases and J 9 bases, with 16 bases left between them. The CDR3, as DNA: TGTGCCAGCAGTGCAGGCCGGCGGGCCAGGGAGCTGTTTTTT. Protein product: CASSAGRRARELFF.

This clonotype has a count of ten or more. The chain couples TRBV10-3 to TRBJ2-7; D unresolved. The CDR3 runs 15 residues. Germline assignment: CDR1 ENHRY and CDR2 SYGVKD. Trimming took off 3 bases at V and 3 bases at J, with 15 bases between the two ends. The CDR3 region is CAISDSFRRDYEQYF. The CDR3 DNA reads TGTGCCATCAGTGATTCGTTCAGGAGAGACTACGAGCAGTACTTC.

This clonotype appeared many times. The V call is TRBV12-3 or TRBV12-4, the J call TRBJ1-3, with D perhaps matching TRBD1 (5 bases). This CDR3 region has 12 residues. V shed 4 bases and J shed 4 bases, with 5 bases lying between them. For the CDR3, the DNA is TGTGCCAGCAGTTGGGACGGAAACACCATATATTTT. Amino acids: CASSWDGNTIYF.

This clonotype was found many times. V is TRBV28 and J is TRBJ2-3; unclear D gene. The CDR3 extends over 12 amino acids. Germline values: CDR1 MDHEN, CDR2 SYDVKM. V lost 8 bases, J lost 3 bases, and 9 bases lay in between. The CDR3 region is CASRVGTDTQYF. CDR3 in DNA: TGTGCCAGCCGGGTCGGGACAGATACGCAGTATTTT. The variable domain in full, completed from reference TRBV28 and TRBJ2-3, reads DVKVTQSSRYLVKRTGEKVFLECVQDMDHENMFWYRQDPGLGLRLIYFSYDVKMKEKGDIPEGYSVSREKKERFSLILESASTNQTSMYLCASRVGTDTQYFGPGTRLTVL.

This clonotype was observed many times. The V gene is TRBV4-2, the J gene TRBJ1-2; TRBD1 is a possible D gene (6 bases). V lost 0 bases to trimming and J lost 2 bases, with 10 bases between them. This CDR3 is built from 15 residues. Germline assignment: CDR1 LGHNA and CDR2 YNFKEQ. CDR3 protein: CASSQDQGNNYGYTF. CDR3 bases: TGTGCCAGCAGCCAAGATCAGGGGAACAACTATGGCTACACCTTC.

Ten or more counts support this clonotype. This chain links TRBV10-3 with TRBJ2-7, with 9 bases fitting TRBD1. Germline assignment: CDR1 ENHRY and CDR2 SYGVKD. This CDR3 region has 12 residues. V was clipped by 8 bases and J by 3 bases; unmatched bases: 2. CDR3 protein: CAIGGQGYEQYF. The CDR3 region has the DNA TGTGCCATCGGGGGACAGGGCTACGAGCAGTACTTC.

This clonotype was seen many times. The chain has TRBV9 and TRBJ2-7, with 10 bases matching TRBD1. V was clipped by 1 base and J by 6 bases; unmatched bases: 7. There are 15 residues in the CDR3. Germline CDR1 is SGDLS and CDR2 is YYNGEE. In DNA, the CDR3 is TGTGCCAGCAGCGTACGAGGGACAGGGGTAGGCGAGCAGTACTTC. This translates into CASSVRGTGVGEQYF. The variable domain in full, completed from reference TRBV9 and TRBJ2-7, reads DSGVTQTPKHLITATGQRVTLRCSPRSGDLSVYWYQQSLDQGLQFLIQYYNGEERAKGNILERFSAQQFPDLHSELNLSSLELGDSALYFCASSVRGTGVGEQYFGPGTRLTVT.

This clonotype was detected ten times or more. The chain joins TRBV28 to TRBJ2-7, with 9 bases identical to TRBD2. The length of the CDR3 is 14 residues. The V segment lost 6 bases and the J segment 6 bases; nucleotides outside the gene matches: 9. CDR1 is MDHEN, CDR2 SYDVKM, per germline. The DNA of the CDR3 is TGTGCCAGCAGCCCTACGAGCGGGGGGCGCGAGCAGTACTTC. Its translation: CASSPTSGGREQYF. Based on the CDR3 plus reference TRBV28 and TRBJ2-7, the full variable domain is DVKVTQSSRYLVKRTGEKVFLECVQDMDHENMFWYRQDPGLGLRLIYFSYDVKMKEKGDIPEGYSVSREKKERFSLILESASTNQTSMYLCASSPTSGGREQYFGPGTRLTVT.

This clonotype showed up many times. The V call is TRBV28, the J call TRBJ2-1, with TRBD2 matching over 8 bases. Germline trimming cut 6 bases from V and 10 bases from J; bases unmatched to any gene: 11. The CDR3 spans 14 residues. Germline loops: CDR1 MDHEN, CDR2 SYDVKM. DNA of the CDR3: TGTGCCAGCAGCACCCACCTTAGGACTAGCGAGCAGTTCTTC. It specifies CASSTHLRTSEQFF.

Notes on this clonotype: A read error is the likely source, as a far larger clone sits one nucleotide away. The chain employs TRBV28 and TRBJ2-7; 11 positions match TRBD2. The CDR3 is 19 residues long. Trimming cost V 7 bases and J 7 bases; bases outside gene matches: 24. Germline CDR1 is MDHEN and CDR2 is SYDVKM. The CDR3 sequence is CASTSRDSGRDSSYNEQYF. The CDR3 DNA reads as TGTGCCAGCACCTCGAGGGATAGCGGGAGGGATAGCTCCTACAATGAGCAGTACTTC.

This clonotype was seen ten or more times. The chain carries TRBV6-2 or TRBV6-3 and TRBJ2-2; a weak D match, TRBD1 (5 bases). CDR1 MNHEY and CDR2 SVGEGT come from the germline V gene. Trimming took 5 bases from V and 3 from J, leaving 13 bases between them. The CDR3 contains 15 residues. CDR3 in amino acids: CASSPGAEHTGELFF. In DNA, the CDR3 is TGTGCCAGCAGTCCTGGGGCGGAACACACCGGGGAGCTGTTTTTT.

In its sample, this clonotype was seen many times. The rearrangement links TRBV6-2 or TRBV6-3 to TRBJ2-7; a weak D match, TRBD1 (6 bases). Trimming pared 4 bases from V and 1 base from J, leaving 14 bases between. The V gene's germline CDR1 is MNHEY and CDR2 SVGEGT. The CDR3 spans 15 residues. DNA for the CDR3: TGTGCCAGCAGTTGGACGACGGGGACATCCTACGAGCAGTACTTC. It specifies CASSWTTGTSYEQYF.

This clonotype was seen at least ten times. CDR3 sequence (DNA): TGTGCCAGCAGCCTGAGCCAAGAGACCCAGTACTTC. This codes for CASSLSQETQYF. This sequence joins TRBV5-6 and TRBJ2-5; D call uncertain. V shed 4 bases and J shed 1 base, with 5 bases lying between them. The CDR3 is 12 residues long. Germline CDR1 reads SGHDT; CDR2 reads YYEEEE.

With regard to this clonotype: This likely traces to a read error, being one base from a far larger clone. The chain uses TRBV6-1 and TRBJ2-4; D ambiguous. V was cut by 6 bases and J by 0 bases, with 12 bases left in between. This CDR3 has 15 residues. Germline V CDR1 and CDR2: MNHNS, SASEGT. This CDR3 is CASRPTPLAKNIQYF. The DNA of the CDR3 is TGTGCCAGCAGGCCGACACCGCTAGCCAAAAACATTCAGTACTTC.

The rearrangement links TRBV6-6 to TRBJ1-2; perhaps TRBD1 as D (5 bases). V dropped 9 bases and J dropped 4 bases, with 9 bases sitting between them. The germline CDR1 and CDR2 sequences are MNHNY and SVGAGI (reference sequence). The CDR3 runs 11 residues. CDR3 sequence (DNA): TGTGCCAGGGGGGGGGGCTATGGCTACACCTTC. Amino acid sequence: CARGGGYGYTF.

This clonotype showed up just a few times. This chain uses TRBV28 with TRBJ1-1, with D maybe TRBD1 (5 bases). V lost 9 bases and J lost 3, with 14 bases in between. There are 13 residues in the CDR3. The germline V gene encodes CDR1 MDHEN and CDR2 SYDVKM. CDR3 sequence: CASLQGGDTEAFF. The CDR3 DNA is TGTGCCAGTCTTCAGGGAGGGGACACTGAAGCTTTCTTT.

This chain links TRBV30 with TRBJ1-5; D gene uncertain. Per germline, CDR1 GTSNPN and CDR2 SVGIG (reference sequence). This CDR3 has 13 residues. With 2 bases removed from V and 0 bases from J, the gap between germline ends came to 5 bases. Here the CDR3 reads CAWSINSNQPQHF. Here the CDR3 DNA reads TGTGCCTGGAGTATCAATAGCAATCAGCCCCAGCATTTT.

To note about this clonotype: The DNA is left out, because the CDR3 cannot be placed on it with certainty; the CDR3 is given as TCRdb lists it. The CDR3 protein is CATSDQDSLQASGGGELFFFFFF. The rearrangement links TRBV24-1 to TRBJ2-2; no check of the table's D call, TRBD1, against the DNA was made. The CDR3 sequence runs 23 residues, both termini included. The V gene's germline CDR1 is KGHDR and CDR2 SFDVKD.

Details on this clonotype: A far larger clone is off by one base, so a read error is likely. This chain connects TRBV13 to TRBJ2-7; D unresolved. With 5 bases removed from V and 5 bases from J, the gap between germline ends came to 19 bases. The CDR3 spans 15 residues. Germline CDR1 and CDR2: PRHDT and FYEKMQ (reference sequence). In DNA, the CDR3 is TGTGCCAGCAGCCAAGCTGGCCTAGTCGGCCACGAGCAGTACTTC. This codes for CASSQAGLVGHEQYF.

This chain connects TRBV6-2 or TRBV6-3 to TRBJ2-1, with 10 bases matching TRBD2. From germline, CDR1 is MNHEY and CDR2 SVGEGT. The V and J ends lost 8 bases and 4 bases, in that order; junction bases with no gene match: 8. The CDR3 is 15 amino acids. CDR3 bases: TGTGCCAGCGGGGTAGCGGGGGGCGCATACAATGAGCAGTTCTTC. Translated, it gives CASGVAGGAYNEQFF.

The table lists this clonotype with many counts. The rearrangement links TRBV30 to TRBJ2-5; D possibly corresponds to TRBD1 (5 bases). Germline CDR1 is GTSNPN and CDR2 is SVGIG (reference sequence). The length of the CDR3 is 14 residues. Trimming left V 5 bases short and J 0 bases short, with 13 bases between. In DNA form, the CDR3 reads TGTGCCTGGGGGGCCCTCAGGGACCAAGAGACCCAGTACTTC. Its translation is CAWGALRDQETQYF.

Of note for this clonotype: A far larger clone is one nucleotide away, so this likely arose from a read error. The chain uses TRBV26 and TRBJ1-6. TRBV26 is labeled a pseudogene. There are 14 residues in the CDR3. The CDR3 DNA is TGTGCCAGCAGCCCAAGGGCCCCTAGGGCACCCCTCCACTTT. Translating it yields CASSPRAPRAPLHF.

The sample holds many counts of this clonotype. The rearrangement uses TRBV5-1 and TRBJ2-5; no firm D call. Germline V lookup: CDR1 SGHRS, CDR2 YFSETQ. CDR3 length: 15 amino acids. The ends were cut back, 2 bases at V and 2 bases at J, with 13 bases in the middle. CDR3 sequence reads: CASSLSDTNQETQYF. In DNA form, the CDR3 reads TGCGCCAGCAGCTTAAGTGACACTAATCAAGAGACCCAGTACTTC. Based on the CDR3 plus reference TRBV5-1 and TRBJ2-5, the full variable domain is KAGVTQTPRYLIKTRGQQVTLSCSPISGHRSVSWYQQTPGQGLQFLFEYFSETQRNKGNFPGRFSGRQFSNSRSEMNVSTLELGDSALYLCASSLSDTNQETQYFGPGTRLLVL.

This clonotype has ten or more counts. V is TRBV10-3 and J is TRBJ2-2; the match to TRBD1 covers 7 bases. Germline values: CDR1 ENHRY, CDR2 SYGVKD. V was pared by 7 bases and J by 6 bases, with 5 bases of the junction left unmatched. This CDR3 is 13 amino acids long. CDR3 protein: CAITDQGAGELFF. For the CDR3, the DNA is TGTGCCATCACCGACCAGGGGGCCGGGGAGCTGTTTTTT.

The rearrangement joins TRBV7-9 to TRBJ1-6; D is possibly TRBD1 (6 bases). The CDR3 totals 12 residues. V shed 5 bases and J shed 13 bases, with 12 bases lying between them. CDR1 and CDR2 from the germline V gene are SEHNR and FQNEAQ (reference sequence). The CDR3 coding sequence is TGTGCCAGCAGCGTTGAACAGGGTCCCCTCCACTTT. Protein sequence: CASSVEQGPLHF.